Listed below are T cell receptor beta chains from one sample, sequenced in a study of blood T cells in healthy people across ages. TCRdb re-derived calls from the 5' RACE reads in MiXCR, one entry per CDR3 protein. The data contain around 1,700,000 distinct CDR3 sequences, about 30% of them singletons. The sequenced sample was blood. The receptors originated from a woman aged 25-40 years in good health. Each CDR3 is given with its conserved first and last residue. D genes are given only for firm matches. Size is stated for part of the rows, as once, few or many counts, or as a class when the clone is expanded.

CDR3 | V | D | size
CSASAGAQYNEQFF | TRBV20-1 | . | few
CASRRWGGYNEQFF | TRBV5-6 | TRBD2 | .
CASSPQGGLVTDTQYF | TRBV7-8 | TRBD1 | few
CSARDLRRGVDEQYF | TRBV20-1 | . | .
CASSPPSPDTQYF | TRBV18 | . | many
CASSATGTGLYEQYF | TRBV25-1 | TRBD1 | .
CASATGTGVSPLHF | TRBV6-1 | TRBD1 | once
CSAVDRALYEQYF | TRBV20-1 | TRBD1 | .
CASSQEGSGGAQFF | TRBV4-1 | TRBD2 | .
CASSLTNPSGNEQFF | TRBV5-1 | . | few